The T cell receptor (beta chain) under discussion was sequenced for a study of CD8 T cells in ankylosing spondylitis (TCRdb year 2017). Turning to the overall study: The study set out to find disease-linked TCR variants by profiling T cell receptor beta repertoires in ankylosing spondylitis patients and healthy donors. The whole study cohort included over a hundred healthy donors and 25 ankylosing spondylitis patients. Peripheral blood samples were taken, and synovial fluid was additionally collected from ankylosing spondylitis patients. Study-wide conclusions, independent of this receptor: In peripheral blood, the disease-linked clones were found at relatively low frequencies and had a CD8+ phenotype. A TCR beta motif of fewer than 10 highly homologous amino acid variants appeared characteristic of blood from ankylosing spondylitis patients. According to the report, matched synovial fluid samples from ankylosing spondylitis patients were significantly enriched for the disease-linked clones. Some of the motif variants had been reported before in the synovial fluid and blood of reactive arthritis patients, a finding that suggests common disease-initiation mechanisms.

As concerns this clonotype: The clone's antigen remains unknown. No base qualities exist here, and no much larger clone lies one base off it.

The data were produced on an Illumina HiSeq 2500. Quantitative 5'-RACE with molecular barcodes was the method used to prepare the TCR beta libraries. The study's own analysis went as follows. A new computational method based on a probabilistic model of VDJ rearrangement was used to identify disease-linked TCR variants. TCRdb reran the public reads through fastp at Q25 and MiXCR, keeping productive beta chains. CDR3 protein sequences are deduplicated, and each keeps its most common genes and DNA. The V and J calls were not made by the authors but by TCRdb's processing. The sample yields more than 300,000 distinct CDR3 sequences; under 8.5% were counted once. Together, the top ten hold more than 14% of the sample. Here V drops 7 bases and J drops 9 bases, and the junction holds 8 bases not matched to any gene. Spanning cysteine to phenylalanine, the CDR3 consists of 15 amino acids. The read is trimmed to its CDR3 DNA, 45 bases read in frame from base 1.

The origin of this receptor is a male donor with ankylosing spondylitis. The chain is assembled from TRBV12-3 or TRBV12-4 and TRBJ2-1; 14 central bases correspond to TRBD2. The sample comprised blood, either unsorted or a sorted T cell fraction (not recorded which). The encoded CDR3 is CASNSGTSGSPEQFF. The sequenced DNA is TGTGCCAGCAATAGTGGGACTAGCGGGAGTCCTGAGCAGTTCTTC.